The rows below give T cell receptor beta chains drawn from one sample of a study of T cell changes during pregnancy in multiple sclerosis. Assay used: immunoSEQ multiplex PCR; TCRdb lists only in-frame clones, some missing. The repertoire consists of approximately 110,000 clones, with approximately 90% occurring once and the leading ten covering 1.5%. The source material was peripheral blood, sampled in the third trimester of pregnancy. The receptors come from a female donor with multiple sclerosis, enrolled in a pregnancy study. The CDR3 runs from the conserved cysteine through the conserved F or W. The D gene is left open where the match is weak. Clone size is given for some rows only: seen once, a few or many times, or a class if the clone is expanded.

j_call: TRBJ1-6
v_call: TRBV5-1
d_call: TRBD1
clone_size: -
cdr3_aa: CASSLQGANSPLHF
cdr3_nt: TGCGCCAGCAGCTTACAGGGGGCGAATTCACCCCTCCACTTT

j_call: TRBJ1-3
v_call: TRBV9
d_call: -
clone_size: once
cdr3_aa: CASSPQLGSGNTIYF
cdr3_nt: TGTGCCAGCAGCCCGCAACTCGGCTCTGGAAACACCATATATTTT

j_call: TRBJ1-1
v_call: TRBV6-1
d_call: -
clone_size: -
cdr3_aa: CASSRERNTEAFF
cdr3_nt: TGTGCCAGCAGTCGGGAACGGAACACTGAAGCTTTCTTT

j_call: TRBJ2-5
v_call: TRBV9
d_call: TRBD2
clone_size: -
cdr3_aa: CASSAPGLAGQETQYF
cdr3_nt: TGTGCCAGCAGCGCTCCGGGACTAGCGGGGCAAGAGACCCAGTACTTC

j_call: TRBJ1-2
v_call: TRBV27
d_call: TRBD1
clone_size: -
cdr3_aa: CASVESPGQGYYGYTF
cdr3_nt: TGTGCCAGCGTCGAAAGCCCGGGACAGGGTTATTATGGCTACACCTTC

j_call: TRBJ2-2
v_call: TRBV5-4
d_call: TRBD2
clone_size: -
cdr3_aa: CASSLGEGYTGELFF
cdr3_nt: TGTGCCAGCAGCTTGGGGGAGGGGTACACCGGGGAGCTGTTTTTT

j_call: TRBJ2-7
v_call: TRBV7-2
d_call: -
clone_size: -
cdr3_aa: CASSRAYEQYF
cdr3_nt: TGTGCCAGCAGCCGGGCCTACGAGCAGTACTTC

j_call: TRBJ2-7
v_call: TRBV5-1
d_call: -
clone_size: -
cdr3_aa: CASSLGTNRAYEQYF
cdr3_nt: TGCGCCAGCAGCTTAGGGACAAACAGGGCCTACGAGCAGTACTTC

j_call: TRBJ2-4
v_call: TRBV4-1
d_call: -
clone_size: -
cdr3_aa: CASSQVPGGIAKNIQYF
cdr3_nt: TGCGCCAGCAGCCAAGTGCCAGGAGGGATAGCCAAAAACATTCAGTACTTC

j_call: TRBJ1-5
v_call: TRBV6-5
d_call: -
clone_size: -
cdr3_aa: CASSYVRGGEPQHF
cdr3_nt: TGTGCCAGCAGTTACGTCAGGGGTGGTGAGCCCCAGCATTTT

j_call: TRBJ1-5
v_call: TRBV6-1
d_call: -
clone_size: -
cdr3_aa: CAAHRGYSNQPQHF
cdr3_nt: TGTGCCGCCCACCGAGGGTATAGCAATCAGCCCCAGCATTTT

j_call: TRBJ1-5
v_call: TRBV7-6
d_call: TRBD1
clone_size: -
cdr3_aa: CASSPDATGASQPQHF
cdr3_nt: TGTGCCAGCAGCCCAGACGCGACAGGGGCTTCTCAGCCCCAGCATTTT

j_call: TRBJ2-7
v_call: TRBV7-9
d_call: -
clone_size: -
cdr3_aa: CASSQRGGAEQYF
cdr3_nt: TGTGCCAGCAGCCAGCGAGGGGGAGCCGAGCAGTACTTC

j_call: TRBJ2-5
v_call: TRBV5-5
d_call: TRBD1
clone_size: -
cdr3_aa: CASSRGQGAGETQYF
cdr3_nt: TGTGCCAGCAGCAGGGGACAGGGGGCGGGTGAGACCCAGTACTTC

j_call: TRBJ1-4
v_call: TRBV6-5
d_call: -
clone_size: -
cdr3_aa: CASSYSTGRGEKLFF
cdr3_nt: TGTGCCAGCAGTTACTCCACAGGGAGAGGTGAAAAACTGTTTTTT

j_call: TRBJ2-7
v_call: TRBV5-4
d_call: TRBD1
clone_size: -
cdr3_aa: CASSFRTGGIGIYEQYF
cdr3_nt: TGTGCCAGCAGCTTCCGAACAGGGGGCATCGGGATCTACGAGCAGTACTTC

j_call: TRBJ2-1
v_call: TRBV4-2
d_call: TRBD2
clone_size: -
cdr3_aa: CASSQGRASGRAGYNEQFF
cdr3_nt: TGTGCCAGCAGCCAAGGTAGGGCCAGCGGGAGGGCGGGGTACAATGAGCAGTTCTTC

j_call: TRBJ1-1
v_call: TRBV21-1
d_call: -
clone_size: -
cdr3_aa: CASSNEGGREGMNTEAFF
cdr3_nt: TGTGCCAGCAGCAATGAGGGAGGTCGGGAAGGCATGAACACTGAAGCTTTCTTT

j_call: TRBJ2-5
v_call: TRBV7-7
d_call: TRBD2
clone_size: -
cdr3_aa: CASSAIAGGRETQYF
cdr3_nt: TGTGCCAGCAGCGCAATAGCGGGGGGGAGAGAGACCCAGTACTTC

j_call: TRBJ2-2
v_call: TRBV6-1
d_call: -
clone_size: -
cdr3_aa: CASSVRGTGNTGELFF
cdr3_nt: TGTGCCAGCAGTGTAAGAGGAACAGGGAACACCGGGGAGCTGTTTTTT

j_call: TRBJ2-5
v_call: TRBV7-9
d_call: TRBD2
clone_size: -
cdr3_aa: CASSPGLAGGWETQYF
cdr3_nt: TGTGCCAGCAGCCCAGGACTAGCGGGAGGCTGGGAGACCCAGTACTTC

j_call: TRBJ1-1
v_call: TRBV6-6
d_call: -
clone_size: -
cdr3_aa: CASSSRDTNTEAFF
cdr3_nt: TGTGCCAGCAGTAGCCGGGACACCAACACTGAAGCTTTCTTT

j_call: TRBJ1-1
v_call: TRBV21-1
d_call: -
clone_size: -
cdr3_aa: CASSKEATGKAFF
cdr3_nt: TGTGCCAGCAGCAAAGAGGCAACAGGGAAAGCTTTCTTT

j_call: TRBJ2-3
v_call: TRBV7-6
d_call: TRBD1
clone_size: once
cdr3_aa: CASSSGQAKDTQYF
cdr3_nt: TGTGCCAGCAGCTCGGGACAGGCGAAAGATACGCAGTATTTT

j_call: TRBJ2-7
v_call: TRBV19
d_call: TRBD2
clone_size: -
cdr3_aa: CASSPFGGGISYEQYF
cdr3_nt: TGTGCCAGTAGTCCCTTCGGGGGAGGGATCTCCTACGAGCAGTACTTC

j_call: TRBJ1-5
v_call: TRBV2
d_call: -
clone_size: -
cdr3_aa: CASRTPIPGWKQPQHF
cdr3_nt: TGTGCCAGCAGGACCCCGATCCCAGGGTGGAAACAGCCCCAGCATTTT

j_call: TRBJ1-6
v_call: TRBV2
d_call: -
clone_size: -
cdr3_aa: CASSDDRDSSYNSPLHF
cdr3_nt: TGTGCCAGCAGTGACGACAGAGACAGCTCCTATAATTCACCCCTCCACTTT

j_call: TRBJ2-1
v_call: TRBV9
d_call: TRBD2
clone_size: -
cdr3_aa: CASSLSAGAQGQFF
cdr3_nt: TGTGCCAGCAGCCTTTCAGCGGGGGCTCAGGGGCAGTTCTTC

j_call: TRBJ1-2
v_call: TRBV7-8
d_call: -
clone_size: -
cdr3_aa: CASSLAGANYGYTF
cdr3_nt: TGTGCCAGCAGCTTAGCGGGAGCAAACTATGGCTACACCTTC

j_call: TRBJ1-2
v_call: TRBV20-1
d_call: -
clone_size: -
cdr3_aa: CSGAETYGYTF
cdr3_nt: TGCAGTGGGGCAGAAACCTATGGCTACACCTTC

j_call: TRBJ1-1
v_call: TRBV4-1
d_call: -
clone_size: few
cdr3_aa: CASSLARVANTEAFF
cdr3_nt: TGCGCCAGCAGCCTCGCGAGGGTGGCGAACACTGAAGCTTTCTTT

j_call: TRBJ1-5
v_call: TRBV28
d_call: TRBD1
clone_size: -
cdr3_aa: CASSSGQGHQPQHF
cdr3_nt: TGTGCCAGCAGTTCCGGACAGGGCCATCAGCCCCAGCATTTT

j_call: TRBJ1-4
v_call: TRBV7-6
d_call: -
clone_size: -
cdr3_aa: CASSPPEFNEKLFF
cdr3_nt: TGTGCCAGCAGCCCCCCGGAGTTTAATGAAAAACTGTTTTTT

j_call: TRBJ1-2
v_call: TRBV5-1
d_call: TRBD1
clone_size: -
cdr3_aa: CASSGGQLGYGYTF
cdr3_nt: TGCGCCAGCAGCGGGGGACAGTTGGGGTATGGCTACACCTTC

j_call: TRBJ2-7
v_call: TRBV9
d_call: TRBD2
clone_size: few
cdr3_aa: CASSRGGEYEQYF
cdr3_nt: TGTGCCAGCAGCCGGGGGGGTGAGTACGAGCAGTACTTC

j_call: TRBJ1-3
v_call: TRBV6-1
d_call: TRBD1
clone_size: -
cdr3_aa: CASKKTGNSGNTIYF
cdr3_nt: TGTGCCAGCAAGAAGACAGGGAACTCTGGAAACACCATATATTTT

j_call: TRBJ2-3
v_call: TRBV5-6
d_call: -
clone_size: -
cdr3_aa: CASSLDSRTFSTDTQYF
cdr3_nt: TGTGCCAGCAGCTTAGACTCCCGGACATTCAGCACAGATACGCAGTATTTT

j_call: TRBJ2-3
v_call: TRBV28
d_call: -
clone_size: once
cdr3_aa: CATETGGTDTQYF
cdr3_nt: TGTGCCACTGAGACTGGAGGCACAGATACGCAGTATTTT

j_call: TRBJ2-1
v_call: TRBV7-3
d_call: TRBD2
clone_size: -
cdr3_aa: CASSPSGGKYNEQFF
cdr3_nt: TGTGCCAGCAGCCCCAGCGGGGGTAAGTACAATGAGCAGTTCTTC

j_call: TRBJ2-3
v_call: TRBV18
d_call: -
clone_size: -
cdr3_aa: CASSPPRGSADTQYF
cdr3_nt: TGTGCCAGCTCACCACCGAGGGGGTCCGCAGATACGCAGTATTTT

j_call: TRBJ2-5
v_call: TRBV5-8
d_call: TRBD1
clone_size: -
cdr3_aa: CASSLRTGVAKETQYF
cdr3_nt: TGTGCCAGCAGCTTACGGACAGGGGTTGCCAAAGAGACCCAGTACTTC

j_call: TRBJ1-4
v_call: TRBV19
d_call: -
clone_size: -
cdr3_aa: CASSMRGRPGSGSNEKLFF
cdr3_nt: TGTGCCAGTAGTATGCGGGGACGGCCCGGATCAGGGTCTAATGAAAAACTGTTTTTT

j_call: TRBJ1-2
v_call: TRBV5-1
d_call: -
clone_size: -
cdr3_aa: CASSLGTAPERHYGYTF
cdr3_nt: TGCGCCAGCAGCTTGGGGACAGCTCCTGAAAGGCACTATGGCTACACCTTC

j_call: TRBJ2-4
v_call: TRBV7-6
d_call: TRBD2
clone_size: -
cdr3_aa: CASSSGGGSKNIQYF
cdr3_nt: TGTGCCAGCAGCTCCGGGGGGGGCTCCAAAAACATTCAGTACTTC

j_call: TRBJ1-6
v_call: TRBV6-5
d_call: -
clone_size: -
cdr3_aa: CASSPFGDNSPLHF
cdr3_nt: TGTGCCAGCAGCCCATTCGGGGATAATTCACCCCTCCACTTT

j_call: TRBJ2-1
v_call: TRBV7-9
d_call: TRBD2
clone_size: -
cdr3_aa: CASSLAGTSASPYNEQFF
cdr3_nt: TGTGCCAGCAGCTTAGCGGGGACTAGCGCTAGCCCCTACAATGAGCAGTTCTTC

j_call: TRBJ2-7
v_call: TRBV7-9
d_call: -
clone_size: -
cdr3_aa: CASSPSPTYEQYF
cdr3_nt: TGTGCCAGCAGCCCATCTCCTACCTACGAGCAGTACTTC

j_call: TRBJ1-2
v_call: TRBV5-5
d_call: -
clone_size: -
cdr3_aa: CASSLEGLSNYGYTF
cdr3_nt: TGTGCCAGCAGCTTGGAGGGACTGTCTAACTATGGCTACACCTTC

j_call: TRBJ2-1
v_call: TRBV28
d_call: TRBD1
clone_size: -
cdr3_aa: CASSQTGAVYNEQFF
cdr3_nt: TGTGCCAGCAGTCAAACAGGGGCCGTTTACAATGAGCAGTTCTTC

j_call: TRBJ2-1
v_call: TRBV7-2
d_call: TRBD2
clone_size: -
cdr3_aa: CASSLGTSVNNEQFF
cdr3_nt: TGTGCCAGCAGCTTAGGGACTAGCGTTAACAATGAGCAGTTCTTC